One and the same sample provided the 2 T cell receptor beta chains below, sequenced in a study of sequential checkpoint blockade in melanoma. Sequencing was performed with immunoSEQ multiplex PCR; in TCRdb, only in-frame clones are kept and a portion is missing. Of thousands of clones in the sample, about two thirds were seen once. Documented treatment: randomized to nivolumab then ipilimumab (arm A) or the reverse (arm B). Source: CD8+ T cells sorted from blood (inferred from file names), taken from a patient given nivolumab and ipilimumab in sequence. Every receptor here comes from a human donor with melanoma.

The chain combines TRBV29-1 with TRBJ2-3; tentatively, D is TRBD1 (5 bases). The V end lost 2 bases, the J end lost 2 bases, and 11 bases lay between the germline ends. The CDR3 is made up of 14 amino acids. Germline V CDR1 and CDR2: SQVTM, ANQGSEA. The CDR3 coding sequence is TGCAGCGTTGAATTGGGGCAGAACACAGATACGCAGTATTTT. It translates to CSVELGQNTDTQYF.

There are a few counts of this clone. This sequence joins TRBV2 and TRBJ2-5, with 10 bases lining up with TRBD2. V was clipped by 6 bases and J by 2 bases; unmatched bases: 3. Looked up from germline, CDR1 is SNHLY and CDR2 is FYNNEI. The CDR3 has 14 amino acids. The CDR3 nucleotides read TGTGCCAGCAGCGGACTAGCGGAGCAAGAGACCCAGTACTTC. Residues: CASSGLAEQETQYF.